This TCR beta chain was obtained from a study of long-term antiretroviral therapy in people with HIV. Germline CDR1 MGHDK, CDR2 SYGVNS. V lost 5 bases to trimming and J lost 3 bases; unmatched junction nucleotides: 5. The CDR3 is made up of 15 amino acids. Researchers ran immunoSEQ v3.0 at survey level. The table came from immunoSEQ multiplex PCR; TCRdb's copy has only in-frame clones and leaves some out. The sample holds some 17,000 clones, about four fifths seen once. This TCR derives from a woman in her 40s with HIV. The V call is TRBV25-1, the J call TRBJ2-1; 9 bases match TRBD1. The sequenced sample was unsorted PBMCs, obtained approximately 3.4 years after starting antiretroviral therapy. CDR3 bases: TGTGCCAGCAGTTCCCCGGGACAGGGCTACAATGAGCAGTTCTTC. It encodes CASSSPGQGYNEQFF.